This T cell receptor (beta chain) was retrieved from a study of shared clonotypes between healthy human individuals. The genomic DNA of each subset was split evenly across several immunoSEQ plates. Unsorted PBMC contributed 250 to 350 ng DNA, some 29,000 T cell genomes, to each replicate PCR. TCRdb's table, derived via immunoSEQ multiplex PCR, lists solely in-frame clones and lacks some. The table has about 450,000 clones, around 79% seen once. Study-level points and caveats: An expected dependence of interdonor clonotype sharing on sequencing depth was noted.

Donors included only healthy HIV-negative adults lacking recent acute infections or vaccinations. Notes on this clone: Antigen specificity is unknown.

The CDR3 extends over 15 amino acids. The V and J ends lost 1 base and 6 bases respectively, with 13 bases between them. The germline CDR1 and CDR2 sequences are MGHRA and YSYEKL. The sequencing input was PBMCs. The clonotype comes from a woman aged 40 to 55 in good health. Some clones in this sample may be carry-over from other donors' samples. The rearrangement joins TRBV4-1 to TRBJ2-1; D unresolved. The CDR3: CASSQVRLWSNEQFF. CDR3 DNA sequence: TGCGCCAGCAGCCAAGTTAGGCTGTGGAGCAATGAGCAGTTCTTC.